The 17 T cell receptor beta chains in this list originate from one sample, sequenced in a study of low-dose radiotherapy and immunotherapy resistance in tumors. Alpha- and beta-chain coverage of first-strand cDNA came from TRAV- and TRBV-specific primers. With a V-primer adapter and a constant-region primer, TCRs were amplified for 20 to 25 PCR cycles. TCRdb re-derived calls from the reads in MiXCR, one entry per CDR3 protein. The repertoire holds almost 45,000 distinct CDR3 sequences, with less than 30% as singletons. Indicated time point: after trial treatment. Treatment denoted: LDRT plus nivolumab, ipilimumab, low-dose cyclophosphamide and aspirin (RACIN trial). The sample consisted of PBMCs, taken after low-dose radiotherapy plus immunotherapy. The receptors originated from a male donor with prostate cancer.

This clonotype was seen many times. The chain has TRBV5-1 and TRBJ2-7; tentatively, D is TRBD1 or TRBD2 (5 bases each). The germline gives CDR1 SGHRS, CDR2 YFSETQ. Trimming shortened V by 3 bases and J by 0 bases, and 10 bases separated the two germline ends. The CDR3 is made up of 14 amino acids. In DNA, the CDR3 is TGCGCCAGCAGCTCGGTGGGGGACTCCTACGAGCAGTACTTC. Its protein is CASSSVGDSYEQYF.

Points on this clonotype: A far larger clone is just one base off, so this is likely a read error. Here the CDR3 DNA reads TGTGCCAGCAGTAGAAAGGGGGACGAGCAGTTCTTC. As protein: CASSRKGDEQFF. V and J are TRBV12-3 or TRBV12-4 and TRBJ2-1; D perhaps matches TRBD1 (6 bases). Trimming removed 5 bases from V and 10 bases from J, with 12 bases in between. The length of the CDR3 is 12 residues.

In the case of this clonotype: A far more abundant clone sits one base away, making this likely a read error. V usage is TRBV28 and J usage is TRBJ2-7, with 7 bases fitting TRBD2. Unmatched junction bases numbered 17, after V lost 8 bases and J lost 7 bases. Germline CDR1 reads MDHEN; CDR2 reads SYDVKM. The CDR3 loop spans 15 amino acids. Here the CDR3 reads CASRAGGGGYNEQYF. The CDR3 bases are TGTGCCAGCCGAGCTGGGGGGGGAGGGTACAATGAGCAGTACTTC. The full variable domain, completed using reference TRBV28 and TRBJ2-7, is DVKVTQSSRYLVKRTGEKVFLECVQDMDHENMFWYRQDPGLGLRLIYFSYDVKMKEKGDIPEGYSVSREKKERFSLILESASTNQTSMYLCASRAGGGGYNEQYFGPGTRLTVT.

This clonotype was recorded at least ten times. This chain joins TRBV14 and TRBJ2-1; a possible D gene is TRBD2 (5 bases). From germline, CDR1 is SGHDN and CDR2 FVKESK. Trimming removed 0 bases from V and 9 bases from J, with 15 bases in between. The CDR3 runs to 15 residues. The CDR3 loop is CASSQDGGWATEQFF. The DNA of the CDR3 is TGTGCCAGCAGCCAAGATGGAGGCTGGGCAACTGAGCAGTTCTTC.

This clonotype was detected many times. This rearrangement joins TRBV10-3 to TRBJ1-2, with D possibly TRBD1 on 6 matching bases. The CDR3 is made up of 13 amino acids. The V and J ends lost 6 bases and 8 bases respectively, with 16 bases between them. Germline V gives CDR1 ENHRY, CDR2 SYGVKD. The CDR3 loop is CAIRSGESGGYTF. The CDR3 region has the DNA TGTGCCATCAGGTCAGGGGAATCGGGCGGCTACACCTTC.

The chain combines TRBV5-1 with TRBJ1-2, with D maybe TRBD1 (6 bases). V lost 0 bases to trimming and J lost 0 bases, with 6 bases between them. The length of the CDR3 is 14 residues. Per the germline V gene, CDR1 is SGHRS and CDR2 is YFSETQ. CDR3 nucleotide sequence: TGCGCCAGCAGCTTGGGGACAGCTAACTATGGCTACACCTTC. This gives the protein CASSLGTANYGYTF.

The sample holds many counts of this clonotype. The chain carries TRBV7-8 and TRBJ2-1; possible D gene TRBD1, 5 bases. The CDR3 length is 15 residues. Germline V lookup: CDR1 SGHVS, CDR2 FQNEAQ. Trimming shortened V by 5 bases and J by 10 bases, and 21 bases separated the two germline ends. The CDR3 protein is CASSHLPDTGGEQFF. CDR3 bases: TGTGCCAGCAGCCACCTGCCTGATACAGGCGGAGAGCAGTTCTTC.

Comments on this clonotype: This likely traces to a read error, being one base from a far larger clone. The chain couples TRBV7-9 to TRBJ2-1; TRBD2 agrees at 15 bases. Trimming cost V 5 bases and J 10 bases; bases outside gene matches: 6. The CDR3 has 15 residues. Germline V gene sequence: CDR1 SEHNR, CDR2 FQNEAQ (reference sequence). CDR3 sequence reads: CASSLPGLAGGEQFF. The CDR3 nucleotides are TGTGCCAGCAGCCTACCGGGACTAGCGGGAGGCGAGCAGTTCTTC.

In its sample, this clonotype was seen many times. J is TRBJ2-6 and V is TRBV3-1; D gene unclear. Germline-derived CDR1 and CDR2 are LGHDT and YNNKEL (reference sequence). The CDR3 is 13 amino acids. Deletions cut 5 bases from V and 3 bases from J, with 5 bases between. CDR3 sequence: CASSSRGANVLTF. Written as DNA, the CDR3 is TGTGCCAGCAGCTCCCGTGGGGCCAACGTCCTGACTTTC.

This chain uses TRBV5-5 with TRBJ1-1, with D perhaps TRBD1 (6 bases). The CDR3 has 16 amino acids. V dropped 2 bases and J dropped 0 bases, with 14 bases sitting between them. Germline V gene lookup returns CDR1 SGHKS and CDR2 YYEKEE (reference sequence). The CDR3 region has the DNA TGTGCCAGCAGCTTCGGCGTCGGGACAATGAACACTGAAGCTTTCTTT. Translation: CASSFGVGTMNTEAFF.

This clonotype was detected ten times or more. This chain uses TRBV7-9 with TRBJ2-7; 10 nucleotides align to TRBD2. The CDR3 is 14 amino acids. Germline CDR1 and CDR2: SEHNR and FQNEAQ (reference sequence). Losses at the gene ends were 7 bases for V and 3 bases for J; bases not matched to a gene: 6. The CDR3 DNA follows: TGTGCCAGCAACCCTAGCGGGAGTGGCTACGAGCAGTACTTC. This sequence encodes CASNPSGSGYEQYF.

This clonotype was detected ten times or more. This chain connects TRBV5-1 to TRBJ1-2, with TRBD1 matching 8 bases. CDR3 length: 16 amino acids. The J segment lost 0 bases and the V segment lost 4 bases, leaving 8 bases of the junction unmatched. CDR1 is SGHRS and CDR2 is YFSETQ in the germline V gene. The CDR3 loop is CASSLGQGSTNYGYTF. As DNA, the CDR3 is TGCGCCAGCAGCCTTGGACAGGGCTCTACTAACTATGGCTACACCTTC.

This clonotype appeared many times. The V and J genes are TRBV28 and TRBJ2-1; D remains unclear. Germline CDR1 is MDHEN and CDR2 is SYDVKM. V lost 4 bases to trimming and J lost 7 bases, with 8 bases between them. This CDR3 region has 12 residues. CDR3 amino acids: CASSSGDNEQFF. CDR3 nucleotide sequence: TGTGCCAGCAGTTCCGGAGATAATGAGCAGTTCTTC.

Many counts were recorded for this clonotype. This chain connects TRBV24-1 to TRBJ2-3, with D perhaps given as TRBD1 or TRBD2 (5 bases each). This CDR3 region has 15 residues. Germline CDR1 is KGHDR and CDR2 is SFDVKD. Trimming removed 10 bases from V and 2 bases from J, with 18 bases in between. The CDR3 spells CATTGPRSNTDTQYF. The CDR3 DNA sequence: TGTGCCACAACGGGACCAAGAAGTAACACAGATACGCAGTATTTT.

This chain joins TRBV29-1 and TRBJ2-7; 11 bases agree with TRBD2. The CDR3 runs to 18 residues. Trimming at V came to 7 bases and at J to 0 bases, leaving 17 bases not matched to a gene. CDR1 is SQVTM and CDR2 is ANQGSEA in the germline V gene. The CDR3 here is CSGGFVTSGGLSSYEQYF. Written as DNA, the CDR3 is TGCAGCGGAGGGTTCGTTACTAGCGGGGGCCTTAGCTCCTACGAGCAGTACTTC.

Worth noting for this clonotype: A read error likely explains this, since a far larger clone differs by one base. The chain joins TRBV2 to TRBJ2-2; 10 nucleotides agree with TRBD1. V trimming: 6 bases; J trimming: 3 bases; junction bases outside the gene matches: 4. CDR3 size: 15 residues. Per germline, CDR1 SNHLY and CDR2 FYNNEI. As DNA, the CDR3 is TGTGCCAGCAGGGCCGGGACAGGGGACACCGGGGAGCTGTTTTTT. This sequence encodes CASRAGTGDTGELFF.

At least ten counts were recorded for this clonotype. The chain couples TRBV27 to TRBJ2-7, with 7 nucleotides matching TRBD2. The trim removed 4 bases at V and 3 bases at J, leaving 9 bases unmatched. This CDR3 comprises 15 residues. Per germline, CDR1 MNHEY and CDR2 SMNVEV (reference sequence). The CDR3 sequence: CASSSLGTTHYEQYF. CDR3 in DNA: TGTGCCAGCAGTTCCCTCGGGACTACTCACTACGAGCAGTACTTC.